These T cell receptor beta chains were read from a single sample in a study of T cell responses to AZD1222 COVID-19 vaccine. Data came from immunoSEQ multiplex PCR; TCRdb stores just in-frame clones and leaves some out. This sample has more than 85,000 clones, with roughly 90% found just once. Material: peripheral blood, obtained on day 0 of AZD1222 vaccination. Source of these receptors: an adult in good health. The conserved cysteine and the conserved F or W are not part of the CDR3 here.

j_call v_call cdr3_aa
TRBJ2-3 TRBV19 ASSTAGLPTDTQY
TRBJ2-3 TRBV28 ASGTAGDFTDTQY
TRBJ1-1 TRBV28 ASSTETLNTEAF
TRBJ2-1 TRBV28 ASSTSSGGSNEQF
TRBJ1-1 TRBV5-1 ASTPIPNTEAF
TRBJ1-2 TRBV4-2 ASSQVDGTLGGYT
TRBJ2-7 TRBV4-1 ASSHSPGLAGGPSYEQY
TRBJ2-5 TRBV5-1 ASMDSSVPQY
TRBJ1-1 TRBV5-1 ASKGQYMNTEAF
TRBJ2-7 TRBV28 ASSPIDRDSAEQY
TRBJ1-2 TRBV19 ASSPTGVYGYT
TRBJ2-7 TRBV30 AWTGGSSYEQY
TRBJ2-7 TRBV10-3 AIRTAEGGQY
TRBJ1-1 TRBV5-4 ASSRTENTEAF
TRBJ1-2 TRBV6-5 ASSQLTGGNYGYT
TRBJ1-3 TRBV29-1 SVAGGNTIY
TRBJ2-7 TRBV7-9 ASSIGTAYEQY
TRBJ2-7 TRBV7-2 ASRVSGTDREQY
TRBJ2-7 TRBV28 ASSLKYYEQY
TRBJ1-4 TRBV4-3 ASSQDVGAREKLF
TRBJ2-7 TRBV6-2/TRBV6-3 ASSYSRTSGYEQY
TRBJ2-1 TRBV19 ASSPTGTGYNEQF
TRBJ1-5 TRBV7-9 ASSLAQGQPQH
TRBJ1-1 TRBV7-9 ASSLGELNTEAF
TRBJ1-3 TRBV5-4 ASSLGGSGNTIY
TRBJ2-5 TRBV5-4 ASELAGADTQY
TRBJ2-7 TRBV10-3 AISESWEGAHSYEQY
TRBJ2-3 TRBV3-1/TRBV3-2 ASSSRLAGETDTQY
TRBJ2-5 TRBV4-2 ASSQGTSALARETQY
TRBJ1-6 TRBV7-9 ASSSQLGRSSYNSPLH
TRBJ2-4 TRBV3-1/TRBV3-2 ASSQPAGPQY
TRBJ2-7 TRBV18 ASSPTTDGYSYEQY
TRBJ2-3 TRBV3-1/TRBV3-2 ASSQGSEGGDTQY
TRBJ1-3 TRBV15 ATSRDNPGVDRPGNTIY
TRBJ1-3 TRBV6-5 ASSTVGNSGNTIY
TRBJ1-1 TRBV6-5 ASSYRPGRRNTEAF
TRBJ2-3 TRBV19 ASSTQGLAGYSTDTQY
TRBJ1-6 TRBV27 ASSLVGSYNSPLH
TRBJ1-1 TRBV18 ASSGGTTGYNTEAF
TRBJ1-1 TRBV6-5 AIIGETAF
TRBJ1-5 TRBV6-1 ASTTTYSNQPQH
TRBJ1-2 TRBV29-1 SVEASNYGYT